The next 25 T cell receptor beta chains were all read from a single sample in a study of T cells in women clearing cervical HPV infection listed by TCRdb under 2018. The library relied on the immunoSEQ multiplex PCR assay. TCRdb limited this immuneACCESS table to in-frame rearrangements with V and J called. A share of clones is missing; checked studies link under half to unresolved V genes, and the rest is unexplained. The sample's table covers under 45,000 clones. The ten largest clones capture approximately 1.5% of the sample. Sequenced material: blood buffy coat. These receptors came from a woman between 18 and 70 years old with a cervical HPV16 infection that either progressed to CIN3+ or cleared (not recorded which).

As regards this clone: The sequence runs out 3 residues before the end of the CDR3; the remainder is reconstructed from the germline J gene. J is TRBJ2-5 and V is TRBV5-1, with D perhaps TRBD2 (5 bases). V was shortened by 4 bases and J by 3 bases, with 13 bases between the two germline ends. Germline V lookup: CDR1 SGHRS, CDR2 YFSETQ. The CDR3 consists of 14 residues. CDR3 sequence reads: CASSVSVSKETQYF. The CDR3 bases that were read are TGCGCCAGCAGCGTTAGCGTATCCAAAGAGACC.

To note about this clone: Sequencing ends 3 residues short of the CDR3 end; the germline J gene provides the rest. V is TRBV6-1 and J is TRBJ2-1; 10 nucleotides agree with TRBD2. The trim removed 4 bases at V and 5 bases at J, leaving 2 bases unmatched. The CDR3 extends over 14 amino acids. CDR1 is MNHNS and CDR2 is SASEGT in the germline V gene. CDR3 region: CASSASGGNNEQFF. CDR3 DNA, as far as it was read: TGTGCCAGCAGTGCTAGCGGGGGAAACAATGAG.

On this clone itself: The CDR3 end lies 3 residues beyond the end of the read and is filled in from the germline J gene. The chain carries TRBV6-2 or TRBV6-3 and TRBJ2-2; a possible D gene is TRBD1 (6 bases). V was trimmed by 1 base and J by 4 bases, leaving 10 bases between them. Germline V gene data show CDR1 as MNHEY and CDR2 as SVGEGT. The length of the CDR3 is 15 residues. The CDR3 region is CASSYWDTSTGELFF. CDR3 DNA, as far as it was read: TGTGCCAGCAGTTACTGGGACACCTCCACCGGGGAG.

Regarding this clone: The read ends 3 residues early relative to the CDR3; the germline J gene fills the gap. The chain joins TRBV5-1 to TRBJ2-5; 7 nucleotides agree with TRBD1. V trimming: 2 bases; J trimming: 2 bases; junction bases outside the gene matches: 6. The CDR3 contains 15 residues. Germline-derived CDR1 and CDR2 are SGHRS and YFSETQ. CDR3 in amino acids: CASSLIPGQQETQYF. CDR3 DNA (partial): TGCGCCAGCAGCTTAATTCCGGGACAGCAAGAGACC.

With respect to this clone: The CDR3 is cut off 3 residues early in the read; its end comes from the germline J gene. J is TRBJ2-7 and V is TRBV10-3; 10 bases are a match to TRBD1. The V segment lost 6 bases and the J segment 4 bases; nucleotides outside the gene matches: 12. Germline V lookup: CDR1 ENHRY, CDR2 SYGVKD. CDR3 size: 16 residues. The DNA read from the CDR3 is TGTGCCATCAGCGGGACAGGGGTCCTTCAGGGGTACGAG. Its translation is CAISGTGVLQGYE. The CDR3 in its entirety is CAISGTGVLQGYEQYF.

Points on this clone: The observed sequence ends 3 residues before the CDR3 terminus, with the missing tail filled in from the germline J gene. The gene calls are TRBV30 and TRBJ1-6; TRBD1 matches at 7 bases. The V and J ends lost 1 base and 1 base, in that order; junction bases with no gene match: 10. In germline, CDR1 is GTSNPN, CDR2 SVGIG (reference sequence). The CDR3 length is 18 residues. This CDR3 is CAWSAGTAARSYNSPLHF. The CDR3 DNA, read in part, is TGTGCCTGGAGTGCCGGGACAGCGGCTAGGTCCTATAATTCACCC.

A note on this clone: Coverage ceases 3 residues before the CDR3 finishes, and the germline J gene fills in the end. This rearrangement joins TRBV18 to TRBJ1-4; 8 nucleotides align to TRBD1. Trimming removed 1 base from V and 6 bases from J; junction bases left unmatched: 4. This CDR3 spans 15 amino acids. The germline gives CDR1 KGHSH, CDR2 LQKENI. Partial CDR3 DNA: TGTGCCAGCTCACCACGACAGGGGATCGATGAAAAA. Its translation: CASSPRQGIDEK. In full, the CDR3 reads CASSPRQGIDEKLFF. Together with reference TRBV18 and TRBJ1-4, the CDR3 gives the full variable domain: NAGVMQNPRHLVRRRGQEARLRCSPMKGHSHVYWYRQLPEEGLKFMVYLQKENIIDESGMPKERFSAEFPKEGPSILRIQQVVRGDSAAYFCASSPRQGIDEKLFFGSGTQLSVL.

About this clone: The CDR3 end is not reached by the read, which stops 3 residues before it; the germline J gene fills it in. The rearrangement joins TRBV18 to TRBJ2-3; 9 bases agree with TRBD1. This CDR3 comprises 16 residues. Germline-derived CDR1 and CDR2 are KGHSH and LQKENI. The CDR3 DNA, read in part, is TGTGCCAGCTCACGTATTACAGGGGGCCTTAATCAGCCG. Translating it yields CASSRITGGLNQP. The whole CDR3 protein reads CASSRITGGLNQPQYF.

Note on this clone: The observed sequence ends 3 residues before the CDR3 terminus, with the missing tail filled in from the germline J gene. This chain links TRBV7-9 with TRBJ1-2; D is uncertain. V lost 2 bases and J lost 2, with 9 bases in between. CDR3 length equals 14 residues. The germline V gene encodes CDR1 SEHNR and CDR2 FQNEAQ (reference sequence). CDR3 bases read: TGTGCCAGCAGCTTACAGACATACAACTATGGC. Translating gives CASSLQTYNYG. The complete CDR3 protein is CASSLQTYNYGYTF.

A remark on this clone: From the germline J gene comes the end of the CDR3, since the read stops 3 residues before it. V is TRBV20-1 and J is TRBJ2-1; 7 positions agree with TRBD1. CDR3 length equals 13 residues. V gave up 0 bases and J gave up 5 bases; unmatched junction bases: 1. CDR1 is DFQATT, CDR2 SNEGSKA, per germline (reference sequence). The CDR3 DNA, read in part, is TGCAGTGCTAGAGAGGGACAGAACAATGAG. Protein: CSAREGQNNE. The CDR3, in full, reads CSAREGQNNEQFF.

Notes on this clone: The DNA ends 3 residues before the CDR3 does, and the rest of the CDR3 is filled in from the germline J gene. The chain couples TRBV7-2 to TRBJ1-2, with D maybe TRBD1 (5 bases). The CDR3 spans 15 residues. CDR1 SGHTA and CDR2 FQGNSA come from the germline V gene. Partial CDR3 DNA: TGTGCCAGCAGCGCCGGGACTAGCGGGGCTTACGAC. Translation: CASSAGTSGAYD. The whole CDR3 protein is CASSAGTSGAYDYTF.

To note about this clone: The read falls 3 residues short of the CDR3 end, and the missing part is taken from the germline J gene. J is TRBJ2-2 and V is TRBV5-4, with a tentative D call TRBD1 (6 bases). Germline-derived CDR1 and CDR2 are SGHNT and YYREEE (reference sequence). V shed 3 bases and J shed 1 base, with 13 bases lying between them. This CDR3 has 16 amino acids. CDR3: CASSSAGAGNTGELFF. Partial CDR3 DNA: TGTGCCAGCAGCTCCGCAGGGGCCGGGAACACCGGGGAG.

With regard to this clone: The CDR3 end falls 3 residues outside the read, so it is completed with the germline J gene. This sequence joins TRBV2 and TRBJ1-4, with D possibly being TRBD1 (6 bases). Germline V gives CDR1 SNHLY, CDR2 FYNNEI. The CDR3 contains 15 residues. Between the trimmed V and J ends, which lost 6 bases and 4 bases, there was a span of 15 bases. The CDR3 spells CASSSTGGFNEKLFF. The DNA read from the CDR3 is TGTGCCAGCAGCTCGACAGGTGGTTTTAATGAAAAA.

Comments on this clone: The read terminates 3 residues ahead of where the CDR3 ends, so the germline J gene completes it. The chain recombines TRBV19 with TRBJ2-2; D may be TRBD1 (5 bases). V was shortened by 7 bases and J by 0 bases, with 15 bases between the two germline ends. From germline, CDR1 is LNHDA and CDR2 SQIVND (reference sequence). This CDR3 has 16 amino acids. The CDR3 loop is CASKLMGQTNTGELFF. The DNA read from the CDR3 is TGTGCCAGTAAACTAATGGGGCAGACGAACACCGGGGAG.

Comment on this clone: The read finishes 3 residues shy of the CDR3 end, and the germline J gene is used to complete it. The chain employs TRBV5-1 and TRBJ1-2, with D possibly being TRBD1 (5 bases). V was shortened by 4 bases and J by 3 bases, with 10 bases between the two germline ends. The CDR3 consists of 13 residues. Germline V gene lookup returns CDR1 SGHRS and CDR2 YFSETQ. This CDR3 is CASSQLTDYGYTF. Partial CDR3 DNA: TGCGCCAGCAGCCAACTGACAGACTATGGC.

Comments on this clone: The observed sequence ends 3 residues before the CDR3 terminus, with the missing tail filled in from the germline J gene. V gene TRBV7-9 combines with J gene TRBJ2-7, with 7 bases that match TRBD2. CDR3 length: 14 residues. Germline CDR1 and CDR2: SEHNR and FQNEAQ (reference sequence). J was trimmed by 0 bases and V by 5 bases; bases with no gene match: 4. The CDR3 region is CASSERGPSYEQYF. Incomplete CDR3 DNA: TGTGCCAGCAGCGAGCGGGGCCCCTCCTACGAG.

Details on this clone: The read gets to within 3 residues of the CDR3 end, and the germline J gene fills in the rest. The chain has TRBV7-9 and TRBJ2-5; 7 nucleotides align to TRBD1. This CDR3 is 13 amino acids long. Looked up from germline, CDR1 is SEHNR and CDR2 is FQNEAQ (reference sequence). Losses at the gene ends were 6 bases for V and 3 bases for J; bases not matched to a gene: 4. The covered CDR3 bases are TGTGCCAGCAGTCGGGGACAGAAAGAGACC. It specifies CASSRGQKET. Given in full, the CDR3 is CASSRGQKETQYF.

A word on this clone: Read coverage stops 3 residues before the CDR3 terminus; the germline J gene supplies the remainder. J is TRBJ2-7 and V is TRBV4-2; 8 nucleotides match TRBD2. Germline CDR1 LGHNA, CDR2 YNFKEQ. V shed 4 bases, J shed 5 bases, and the junction held 16 bases outside the gene matches. CDR3 length equals 17 residues. The sequenced CDR3 bases are TGTGCCAGCAGCCCCGGTAGGGCTAGCGGGTACAGCCACGAG. Amino acid sequence: CASSPGRASGYSHE. The whole CDR3 sequence is CASSPGRASGYSHEQYF.

CDR3 amino acids: CASSSQTANTEAFF. The CDR3 DNA, read in part, is TGTGCCAGCAGTTCCCAGACAGCTAACACTGAA. The chain couples TRBV2 to TRBJ1-1, with D perhaps matching TRBD1 (5 bases). The read falls 3 residues short of the CDR3 end, and the missing part is taken from the germline J gene. The CDR3 is made up of 14 amino acids. The germline CDR1 and CDR2 sequences are SNHLY and FYNNEI. V gave up 5 bases and J gave up 2 bases, with 12 bases separating them.

Worth noting for this clone: The read is 3 residues too short to cover the CDR3 end, so that end is filled in from the germline J gene. The J gene is TRBJ1-4, the V gene TRBV11-2; 7 bases are a match to TRBD1. The CDR3 contains 15 residues. V dropped 4 bases and J dropped 6; count of bases not matched to a gene: 8. Germline CDR1 is SGHAT and CDR2 is FQNNGV. CDR3 region: CASSYPRDSDEKLFF. Partial CDR3 DNA: TGTGCCAGCAGCTATCCCCGGGACAGCGATGAAAAA.

As concerns this clone: The read terminates 3 residues ahead of where the CDR3 ends, so the germline J gene completes it. Other DNA sequences within the sample encode an identical CDR3. The chain employs TRBV19 and TRBJ1-3, with D hard to call. The V end was cut by 7 bases, the J end by 4 bases, with 14 bases between. CDR3 size: 14 residues. CDR1 and CDR2 from the germline V gene are LNHDA and SQIVND (reference sequence). CDR3 sequence reads: CASTPFAGGNTIYF. The DNA read from the CDR3 is TGTGCCAGTACCCCGTTTGCGGGAGGAAACACC.

A remark on this clone: The sequence runs out 3 residues before the end of the CDR3; the remainder is reconstructed from the germline J gene. V gene TRBV10-3 combines with J gene TRBJ1-6; 7 nucleotides match TRBD1. The V gene end was trimmed by 2 bases and the J gene end by 9 bases; junction bases not matched to a gene: 7. CDR1 is ENHRY, CDR2 SYGVKD, per germline. CDR3 length: 15 amino acids. The covered CDR3 bases are TGTGCCATCAGTGAGCCCACAAACAGGGGTTCACCC. Its translation is CAISEPTNRGSP. The full CDR3 is CAISEPTNRGSPLHF.

As regards this clone: The read ends 3 residues before the CDR3 terminus; that terminus is restored from the germline J gene. The chain combines TRBV5-1 with TRBJ2-3; 7 bases fit TRBD1. Germline V gives CDR1 SGHRS, CDR2 YFSETQ. The CDR3 consists of 15 residues. With 0 bases clipped from V and 3 bases from J, the junction kept 4 bases outside the gene matches. CDR3 amino acids: CASSLGDRATDTQYF. The sequenced part of the CDR3 DNA is TGCGCCAGCAGCTTGGGCGACAGGGCGACAGATACG.

Worth noting for this clone: The read falls 3 residues short of the CDR3 end, and the missing part is taken from the germline J gene. The chain uses TRBV18 and TRBJ2-5; TRBD2 matches 8 bases. With V trimmed by 4 bases and J by 0 bases, 7 bases remained unmatched. Germline CDR1 KGHSH, CDR2 LQKENI. This CDR3 is 16 amino acids long. The CDR3 region is CASSQGSGRHQETQYF. The covered CDR3 bases are TGTGCCAGCTCACAGGGAAGCGGGAGACACCAAGAGACC.

Of note for this clone: The missing CDR3 end, 3 residues past where the read stops, is filled in from the germline J gene. The chain uses TRBV18 and TRBJ1-2, with D perhaps matching TRBD1 (5 bases). The CDR3 sequence is 13 residues long. Between the trimmed V and J ends, which lost 2 bases and 7 bases, there was a span of 11 bases. Germline V gene lookup returns CDR1 KGHSH and CDR2 LQKENI. CDR3 DNA (partial): TGTGCCAGCTCACCAGCAGGGATGGCTGGC. This sequence encodes CASSPAGMAG. The whole CDR3 reads CASSPAGMAGYTF.